This T cell receptor (beta chain) was profiled in a study of T cell changes during pregnancy in multiple sclerosis. The V and J ends lost 7 bases and 2 bases respectively, with 15 bases between them. The germline V gene has CDR1 LNHDA and CDR2 SQIVND (reference sequence). The CDR3 spans 16 residues. This clone is a singleton in its sample. Sequenced by immunoSEQ multiplex PCR; TCRdb stores in-frame clones only, minus some. The data contain around 35,000 clones, 90% of them singletons. The genes are TRBV19 and TRBJ2-6, with D perhaps matching TRBD1 (6 bases). The sequences come from CD8+ T cells from peripheral blood mononuclear cells, collected before pregnancy. The source of this sequence is a female donor with multiple sclerosis, enrolled in a pregnancy study. The CDR3 sequence: CASTSQEGAGANVLTF. The CDR3 DNA reads TGTGCCAGTACTTCCCAAGAGGGGGCTGGGGCCAACGTCCTGACTTTC. The whole variable domain, filled in from reference TRBV19 and TRBJ2-6, reads DGGITQSPKYLFRKEGQNVTLSCEQNLNHDAMYWYRQDPGQGLRLIYYSQIVNDFQKGDIAEGYSVSREKKESFPLTVTSAQKNPTAFYLCASTSQEGAGANVLTFGAGSRLTVL.